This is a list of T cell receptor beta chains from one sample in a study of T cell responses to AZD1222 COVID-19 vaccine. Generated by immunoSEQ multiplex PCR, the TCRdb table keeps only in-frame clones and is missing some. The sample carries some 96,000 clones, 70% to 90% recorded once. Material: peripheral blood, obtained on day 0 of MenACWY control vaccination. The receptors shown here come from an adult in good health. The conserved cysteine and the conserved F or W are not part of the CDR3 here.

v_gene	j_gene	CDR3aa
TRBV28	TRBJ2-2	ASRQGAHAGELF
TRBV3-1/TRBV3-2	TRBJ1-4	ASNGEGAEKLF
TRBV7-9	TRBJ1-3	ASSPIQGGNTIY
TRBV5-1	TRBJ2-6	ASSLDDGGANVLT
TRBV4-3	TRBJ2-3	ASSQGLNGQGLTDTQY
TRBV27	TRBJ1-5	ASSRSGYSNQPQH
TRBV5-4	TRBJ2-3	ASSPSVATDTQY
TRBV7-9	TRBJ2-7	ASSLEPPYEQY
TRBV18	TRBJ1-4	ASSPRDRLNEKLF
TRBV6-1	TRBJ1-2	ASSELNSDYGYT
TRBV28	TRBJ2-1	PSYRGGAGNEQF
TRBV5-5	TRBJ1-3	ASSSTDDSGNTIY
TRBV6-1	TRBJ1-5	ASSESPLAWEHGWH
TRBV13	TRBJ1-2	ASSWDRVYGYT
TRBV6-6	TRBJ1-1	ASSYDSSRMNTEAF
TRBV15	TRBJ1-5	ATSRDEGNQPQH
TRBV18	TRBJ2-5	ASSLGSAQETQY
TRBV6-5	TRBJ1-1	ASSRRTVEGGGAF
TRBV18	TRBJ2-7	ASSPGQGRGIYEQY
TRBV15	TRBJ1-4	ATSRDGESWSKLF
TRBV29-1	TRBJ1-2	SVEGETGIIGYT
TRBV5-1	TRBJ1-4	ASSLGEGGEKLF
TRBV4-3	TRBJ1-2	ASSLGQGAYYGYT
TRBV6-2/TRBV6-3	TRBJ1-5	ASSEHRDIRNQPQH
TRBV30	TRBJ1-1	AWSRYLNTEAF
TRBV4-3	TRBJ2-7	ASSLILSGEQY
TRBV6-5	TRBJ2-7	ASSSGTGYEQY
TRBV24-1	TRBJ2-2	ATSDTGGTATGELF
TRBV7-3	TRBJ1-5	ASSYPFPGRINQPQH
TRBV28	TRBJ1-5	ASSFAGVNQPQH
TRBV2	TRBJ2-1	ASRGGDLHNEQF
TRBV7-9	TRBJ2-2	ASSLAWGGVNTGELF
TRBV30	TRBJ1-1	AWGPRTGNEAF
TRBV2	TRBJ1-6	ASILAWDSYNSPLH